Listed here are 10 T cell receptor beta chains from one sample, sequenced in a study of human T cells and chemical hapten exposure. TCRdb re-derived calls from the RACE reads in MiXCR, one entry per CDR3 protein. The table has about 82,000 distinct CDR3 sequences, over 6.5% seen once. Time point reported: healthy volunteer bleed at 6 weeks. It was from unfractionated whole blood that total RNA was extracted. Sequencing was performed on whole blood. The source is a male donor in good health. Some clones in this sample may be carry-over from other donors' samples.

This clonotype occurred a few times. The chain carries TRBV3-1 and TRBJ1-6, with TRBD1 matching over 10 bases. Germline CDR1 and CDR2: LGHDT and YNNKEL (reference sequence). The J segment lost 10 bases and the V segment lost 2 bases, leaving 11 bases of the junction unmatched. The CDR3 runs 17 residues. CDR3 in amino acids: CASSQQALTGGESPLHF. CDR3 in DNA: TGTGCCAGCAGCCAACAGGCCCTGACAGGGGGCGAGTCACCCCTCCACTTT.

This chain joins TRBV10-3 and TRBJ2-1; the match to TRBD2 covers 7 bases. V was clipped by 0 bases and J by 7 bases; unmatched bases: 6. The CDR3 has 15 amino acids. Germline V gene data show CDR1 as ENHRY and CDR2 as SYGVKD. Here the CDR3 reads CAISESEWGGNEQFF. For the CDR3, the DNA is TGTGCCATCAGTGAGTCGGAGTGGGGGGGTAATGAGCAGTTCTTC.

This clonotype was detected only a few times. The V gene is TRBV10-3, the J gene TRBJ1-3; 8 nucleotides match TRBD1. The germline gives CDR1 ENHRY, CDR2 SYGVKD. The CDR3 totals 15 residues. J was trimmed by 0 bases and V by 7 bases; bases with no gene match: 5. The CDR3 loop reads CAITTTGGSGNTIYF. The CDR3 bases are TGTGCCATCACCACCACAGGGGGCTCTGGAAACACCATATATTTT.

The chain has TRBV29-1 and TRBJ2-7; 9 bases agree with TRBD1. V trimming: 7 bases; J trimming: 2 bases; junction bases outside the gene matches: 6. The CDR3 consists of 13 residues. The germline CDR1 and CDR2 sequences are SQVTM and ANQGSEA. The CDR3 nucleotides read TGCAGCGCTAGGACAGGGGCACCCTACGAGCAGTACTTC. Protein: CSARTGAPYEQYF.

The chain is built from TRBV27 and TRBJ2-5, with 7 bases fitting TRBD1. The CDR3 sequence is 17 residues long. The germline V gene encodes CDR1 MNHEY and CDR2 SMNVEV (reference sequence). Losses at the gene ends were 4 bases for V and 1 base for J; bases not matched to a gene: 12. This CDR3 is CASSSHPGTALQETQYF. The CDR3 region has the DNA TGTGCCAGCAGTTCCCACCCCGGGACAGCCCTCCAAGAGACCCAGTACTTC.

The chain combines TRBV3-1 with TRBJ1-5, with a possible D match to TRBD1 (5 bases). The germline gives CDR1 LGHDT, CDR2 YNNKEL (reference sequence). The V and J ends lost 1 base and 2 bases respectively, with 9 bases between them. This CDR3 is 15 amino acids long. CDR3 protein: CASSQGGIGNQPQHF. In DNA, the CDR3 is TGTGCCAGCAGCCAAGGGGGGATTGGCAATCAGCCCCAGCATTTT. Combining the CDR3 with reference TRBV3-1 and TRBJ1-5 gives the whole variable domain DTAVSQTPKYLVTQMGNDKSIKCEQNLGHDTMYWYKQDSKKFLKIMFSYNNKELIINETVPNRFSPKSPDKAHLNLHINSLELGDSAVYFCASSQGGIGNQPQHFGDGTRLSIL.

This clonotype was detected a few times. V usage is TRBV6-5 and J usage is TRBJ2-5; 10 nucleotides align to TRBD1. CDR3 length: 14 amino acids. With V trimmed by 6 bases and J by 6 bases, 7 bases remained unmatched. Per germline, CDR1 MNHEY and CDR2 SVGAGI. CDR3 coding DNA: TGTGCCAGCAGCTCGGGACAGGGGTTGAAGACCCAGTACTTC. The encoded protein is CASSSGQGLKTQYF.

The CDR3 DNA follows: TGTGCCAGCAGCCAAGTTTCTAGCGGGAGAAACAATGAGCAGTTCTTC. Translated: CASSQVSSGRNNEQFF. The gene calls are TRBV14 and TRBJ2-1; 10 nucleotides align to TRBD2. The V gene's germline CDR1 is SGHDN and CDR2 FVKESK. The J segment lost 5 bases and the V segment lost 1 base, leaving 5 bases of the junction unmatched. The CDR3 consists of 16 residues.

This clonotype counts as medium-sized. The rearrangement joins TRBV6-2 or TRBV6-3 to TRBJ1-2; D not resolved. V lost 7 bases to trimming and J lost 1 base, with 10 bases between them. The CDR3 is made up of 13 amino acids. Germline CDR1 MNHEY, CDR2 SVGEGT. The CDR3 nucleotides read TGTGCCAGCATGGAACGGATTAACTATGGCTACACCTTC. Protein: CASMERINYGYTF.

The V call is TRBV6-4, the J call TRBJ2-3; TRBD2 aligns across 9 bases. CDR1 and CDR2 (germline): MRHNA, SNTAGT. V lost 2 bases and J lost 1; bases outside the gene matches: 4. The CDR3 is 16 amino acids. The CDR3 sequence: CASSDDASGGTDTQYF. In DNA form, the CDR3 reads TGTGCCAGCAGTGACGATGCTAGCGGGGGCACAGATACGCAGTATTTT.